The clone carrying this T cell receptor (beta chain) occurred many times. Its antigen is as yet unknown. Germline lookup yields CDR1 MNHNY and CDR2 SVGAGI (reference sequence). V was shortened by 7 bases and J by 6 bases, with 13 bases between the two germline ends. This CDR3 is 12 amino acids long. The data were taken from a study of breast tumors, draining lymph nodes, adjacent tissues. The study, taken as a whole, reports: Tumor and nontumor repertoires were significantly more similar in luminal-like than in basal-like breast cancer. Compared with lymph nodes, tumors were less diverse; compared with nontumor tissue, more. The data were judged consistent with most tumor T cells coming from lymph node and expanding in tumor.

TCRdb processed the multiplex PCR reads anew with MiXCR; each CDR3 protein has one entry. The sample records around 150,000 distinct CDR3 sequences, under 25% being singletons. Samples came from axillary lymph nodes draining the breast cancer. This sequence originates from a female donor with breast cancer. Some clones in this sample may be carry-over from other donors' samples. The sequenced material came from axillary lymph node tissue. The V and J genes are TRBV6-6 and TRBJ2-7, with D perhaps TRBD1 (6 bases). The CDR3 DNA reads as TGTGCCAGCACCGGGCAGGGGTCCGAGCAGTACTTC. Amino acids: CASTGQGSEQYF.